This passage covers 4 T cell receptor beta chains from one sample sequenced in a study of a mutant IDH1 vaccine in newly diagnosed glioma. TCRdb's table, derived via immunoSEQ multiplex PCR, lists solely in-frame clones and lacks some. The repertoire holds 75,000 to 100,000 clones, 70% to 90% seen once, with less than 0.65% in the top ten. Regarding time point: baseline, week 1 (first vaccination visit). Treatment reported: pre-vaccination baseline after standard-of-care therapy. The input for sequencing was PBMCs, taken from a glioma patient treated with radiotherapy, temozolomide or both. The receptor set was obtained from a woman between 45 and 60 years old with glioma.

The chain is built from TRBV29-1 and TRBJ1-2, with D hard to call. Germline assignment: CDR1 SQVTM and CDR2 ANQGSEA. V was shortened by 5 bases and J by 8 bases, with 15 bases between the two germline ends. This CDR3 comprises 12 residues. CDR3 sequence: CSVFTALRGYTF. CDR3 DNA sequence: TGCAGCGTTTTTACAGCCCTAAGGGGCTACACCTTC.

The chain joins TRBV4-1 to TRBJ2-1; 9 nucleotides match TRBD1. There are 16 residues in the CDR3. Germline V gene sequence: CDR1 MGHRA, CDR2 YSYEKL. After removal of 1 base from V and 7 bases from J, the junction contained 8 bases not matched to a gene. The CDR3 is CASSQGDRVSRNEQFF. The DNA of the CDR3 is TGCGCCAGCAGCCAAGGGGACAGGGTATCTCGGAATGAGCAGTTCTTC.

The V call is TRBV5-1, the J call TRBJ2-7; D perhaps matches TRBD2 (6 bases). This CDR3 region has 9 residues. Germline lookup yields CDR1 SGHRS and CDR2 YFSETQ. CDR3 region: CDGGDEQYF. CDR3 nucleotide sequence: TGCGATGGAGGGGACGAGCAGTACTTC.

The chain recombines TRBV5-1 with TRBJ2-5, with TRBD1 as a possible D gene (6 bases). Looked up from germline, CDR1 is SGHRS and CDR2 is YFSETQ. V shed 3 bases and J shed 5 bases, with 17 bases lying between them. The CDR3 runs to 15 residues. The CDR3 nucleotides are TGCGCCAGCAGCTGGTCCGGGACCCAGGGGGAGACCCAGTACTTC. It encodes CASSWSGTQGETQYF.